The 14 T cell receptor beta chains presented below share a single source sample, sequenced in a study of PD-1 blockade in classical Hodgkin lymphoma. All patients relapsed after autologous stem cell transplantation, and brentuximab vedotin exposure varied. Assay: immunoSEQ multiplex PCR; the TCRdb copy retains only in-frame clones and omits some. The sample holds about 13,000 clones, roughly 76% seen once. The specimen comprised peripheral blood mononuclear cells (PBMCs), sampled at baseline. The receptors derive from a human donor with classical Hodgkin lymphoma.

V is TRBV5-5 and J is TRBJ2-7; the D is unclear. Germline V gene lookup returns CDR1 SGHKS and CDR2 YYEKEE (reference sequence). This CDR3 contains 14 residues. The V end lost 2 bases, the J end lost 5 bases, and 14 bases lay between the germline ends. CDR3 loop: CASSFMVASDEQYF. As DNA, the CDR3 is TGTGCCAGCAGCTTTATGGTAGCTTCGGACGAGCAGTACTTC.

This clone appeared a single time. CDR3 protein: CASSLKMGVGYTF. The CDR3, as DNA: TGTGCCAGCAGCTTAAAGATGGGCGTGGGCTACACCTTC. The chain joins TRBV7-6 to TRBJ1-2; D is ambiguous. There are 13 residues in the CDR3. Germline CDR1 and CDR2: SGHVS and FNYEAQ. Deletions cut 2 bases from V and 8 bases from J, with 12 bases between.

The chain recombines TRBV7-6 with TRBJ2-7; possible D gene TRBD2, 6 bases. This CDR3 comprises 14 residues. The germline CDR1 and CDR2 sequences are SGHVS and FNYEAQ. V lost 1 base to trimming and J lost 5 bases, with 12 bases between them. CDR3 sequence (DNA): TGTGCCAGCAGCTTAGATCGGGGGACCAACGAGCAGTACTTC. Translated, it gives CASSLDRGTNEQYF.

The chain couples TRBV28 to TRBJ2-3, with TRBD1 as a possible D gene (5 bases). Deletions cut 0 bases from V and 0 bases from J, with 13 bases between. Per the germline V gene, CDR1 is MDHEN and CDR2 is SYDVKM. The CDR3 length is 17 residues. CDR3 loop: CASSLWVPTDSTDTQYF. For the CDR3, the DNA is TGTGCCAGCAGTTTATGGGTCCCGACAGACAGCACAGATACGCAGTATTTT. Full variable domain (rest looked up from reference TRBV28 and TRBJ2-3): DVKVTQSSRYLVKRTGEKVFLECVQDMDHENMFWYRQDPGLGLRLIYFSYDVKMKEKGDIPEGYSVSREKKERFSLILESASTNQTSMYLCASSLWVPTDSTDTQYFGPGTRLTVL.

The CDR3 loop reads CAISDDSWSYEQYF. DNA for the CDR3: TGTGCCATCAGTGATGATTCGTGGTCCTACGAGCAGTACTTC. The chain couples TRBV10-3 to TRBJ2-7; D uncertain. CDR3 size: 14 residues. Germline values: CDR1 ENHRY, CDR2 SYGVKD. V was shortened by 3 bases and J by 1 base, with 10 bases between the two germline ends.

The chain employs TRBV4-1 and TRBJ2-1; D not certain. The CDR3 spans 15 residues. Germline loops: CDR1 MGHRA, CDR2 YSYEKL. V was shortened by 0 bases and J by 0 bases, with 6 bases between the two germline ends. The CDR3 region is CASSQDYSSYNEQFF. Here the CDR3 DNA reads TGCGCCAGCAGCCAAGACTATAGCTCCTACAATGAGCAGTTCTTC.

The chain is built from TRBV4-1 and TRBJ1-5; D possibly corresponds to TRBD1 (5 bases). This CDR3 has 17 amino acids. The V gene's germline CDR1 is MGHRA and CDR2 YSYEKL. V gave up 0 bases and J gave up 0 bases, with 12 bases separating them. CDR3 sequence reads: CASSQDGTDYSNQPQHF. CDR3 nucleotide sequence: TGCGCCAGCAGCCAAGATGGGACTGATTATAGCAATCAGCCCCAGCATTTT.

The J gene is TRBJ1-3, the V gene TRBV7-6; the D is unclear. The germline V gene encodes CDR1 SGHVS and CDR2 FNYEAQ. The CDR3 is made up of 16 amino acids. V dropped 1 base and J dropped 0 bases, with 10 bases sitting between them. The CDR3 here is CASSLGTGDSGNTIYF. Written as DNA, the CDR3 is TGTGCCAGCAGCTTAGGGACCGGGGACTCTGGAAACACCATATATTTT.

The chain is built from TRBV6-5 and TRBJ1-1, with D maybe TRBD1 (5 bases). The CDR3 is made up of 14 amino acids. The germline gives CDR1 MNHEY, CDR2 SVGAGI. V lost 2 bases and J 5 bases, leaving 12 bases between the germline ends. The CDR3 DNA reads as TGTGCCAGCAGTTACGCCGCGGGGGTTACTGAAGCTTTCTTT. Residues: CASSYAAGVTEAFF.

The V call is TRBV10-3, the J call TRBJ2-3, with 11 bases identical to TRBD2. The germline V gene has CDR1 ENHRY and CDR2 SYGVKD. The V and J ends lost 2 bases and 1 base, in that order; junction bases with no gene match: 5. This CDR3 is 17 amino acids long. DNA of the CDR3: TGTGCCATCAGTGAGCTGAGGACTAGCGGGCGCACAGATACGCAGTATTTT. Encoded protein: CAISELRTSGRTDTQYF.

The gene calls are TRBV6-1 and TRBJ2-7; the match to TRBD1 covers 10 bases. Germline loops: CDR1 MNHNS, CDR2 SASEGT. After removal of 10 bases from V and 0 bases from J, the junction contained 6 bases not matched to a gene. This CDR3 spans 14 amino acids. The CDR3 reads CATYDRGRSYEQYF. CDR3 nucleotides: TGTGCCACCTACGACAGGGGGCGCTCCTACGAGCAGTACTTC.

This clone showed up just once. The chain has TRBV5-1 and TRBJ1-1, with 7 bases that match TRBD1. The V gene end was trimmed by 2 bases and the J gene end by 4 bases; junction bases not matched to a gene: 5. The CDR3 spans 14 residues. Germline assignment: CDR1 SGHRS and CDR2 YFSETQ. The CDR3 here is CASSLIQGGTEAFF. The CDR3 region has the DNA TGCGCCAGCAGCTTAATCCAGGGGGGCACTGAAGCTTTCTTT.

This clone has just a few counts. Other DNA sequences in this sample translate to the same CDR3. CDR3: CASSQVRQGNQPQHF. For the CDR3, the DNA is TGCGCCAGCAGCCAAGTGAGACAGGGCAATCAGCCCCAGCATTTT. The chain is built from TRBV4-1 and TRBJ1-5, with D tentatively TRBD1 (6 bases). The CDR3 is made up of 15 amino acids. Per germline, CDR1 MGHRA and CDR2 YSYEKL. V lost 1 base to trimming and J lost 2 bases, with 9 bases between them.

This chain joins TRBV2 and TRBJ2-7; D is ambiguous. V lost 5 bases and J 4 bases, leaving 9 bases between the germline ends. CDR3 length: 12 residues. The germline CDR1 and CDR2 sequences are SNHLY and FYNNEI. The CDR3 DNA is TGTGCCAGCAGTAAAACAAGTTACGAGCAGTACTTC. Translation: CASSKTSYEQYF.